In its sample, the clone carrying this TCR beta chain was seen a few times. Antigen: not known. It was one heparinised blood draw, averaging around 120 mL, that each donor gave. Naive, central memory, regulatory and stem cell-like memory cells within the CD4+ compartment were sorted using CD45RO/CCR7/CD25/CD127/CD95/CD27. The CDR3 extends over 12 amino acids. Trimming stripped 2 bases from V and 6 bases from J, with 10 bases between. Germline CDR1 is SQVTM and CDR2 is ANQGSEA. The sample originates from a study of beta chain features in type 1 diabetes. Expressed TCRB transcripts were sequenced because the entire RNA isolate underwent reverse transcription. TCRdb keeps only in-frame clones here, not all; method: immunoSEQ multiplex PCR. The sample lists under 250,000 clones, around 26% occurring once. Findings of the study overall: Naive, central memory and regulatory TCRB repertoires appeared more similar among patients than healthy donors. When cDNA is sequenced, cells with high TCR expression could be over-represented.

The V and J genes are TRBV29-1 and TRBJ1-1, with D hard to call. This sequence originates from a young man in good health. The sequenced sample was central memory CD4+ T cells from blood. DNA for the CDR3: TGCAGCGTTGAATTACCGGGCCCTGAAGCTTTCTTT. This encodes CSVELPGPEAFF.